These 4 T cell receptor beta chains came from one sample sequenced in a study of CD8+ T cells in alopecia areata. As the sequencing template, cDNA was produced by extracting RNA and reverse transcribing it. The repertoire was sequenced with immunoSEQ multiplex PCR; TCRdb's copy has only in-frame clones and lacks some. The table records about 180,000 clones, approximately 59% of them present only once. This specimen consisted of CD4+ T cells sorted from blood, obtained at week 0. The receptors derive from a human donor with alopecia areata.

The chain combines TRBV7-2 with TRBJ1-6, with D uncertain. The V gene's germline CDR1 is SGHTA and CDR2 FQGNSA. Trimming shortened V by 0 bases and J by 7 bases, and 13 bases separated the two germline ends. The CDR3 consists of 16 residues. CDR3 protein: CASSLATLIGNSPLHF. The CDR3 nucleotides read TGTGCCAGCAGCTTAGCGACTCTAATTGGGAATTCACCCCTCCACTTT.

This clone was detected only once. This chain uses TRBV4-1 with TRBJ1-3; D not resolved. This CDR3 is 16 amino acids long. With 5 bases removed from V and 0 bases from J, the gap between germline ends came to 14 bases. Germline CDR1 MGHRA, CDR2 YSYEKL. The CDR3 spells CASSLGPPSSGNTIYF. The CDR3 nucleotides are TGCGCCAGCAGCTTGGGTCCCCCGAGCTCTGGAAACACCATATATTTT.

This clone has just a few counts. This rearrangement joins TRBV7-9 to TRBJ2-1; the match to TRBD2 covers 7 bases. The CDR3 runs 15 residues. The junction had 8 bases not matched to a gene; V was cut back by 5 bases and J by 4 bases. Germline CDR1 reads SEHNR; CDR2 reads FQNEAQ (reference sequence). Here the CDR3 DNA reads TGTGCCAGCAGCCACCAGCGGGGCCCTTACAATGAGCAGTTCTTC. Residues: CASSHQRGPYNEQFF. The variable domain in full, completed from reference TRBV7-9 and TRBJ2-1, reads DTGVSQNPRHKITKRGQNVTFRCDPISEHNRLYWYRQTLGQGPEFLTYFQNEAQLEKSRLLSDRFSAERPKGSFSTLEIQRTEQGDSAMYLCASSHQRGPYNEQFFGPGTRLTVL.

Only a few counts were recorded for this clone. The V call is TRBV29-1, the J call TRBJ2-7, with D uncertain. Trimming took 5 bases from V and 3 from J, leaving 14 bases between them. CDR1 is SQVTM and CDR2 is ANQGSEA in the germline V gene. The CDR3 loop spans 13 amino acids. The CDR3 here is CSVNEGSDYEQYF. CDR3 nucleotides: TGCAGCGTTAACGAAGGGTCGGACTACGAGCAGTACTTC.